The rows below give T cell receptor beta chains drawn from one sample of a study of technical replicates of blood from several donors. Profiled with immunoSEQ multiplex PCR; TCRdb holds only in-frame clones, not every one. The sample has more than 70,000 clones, 75% to 95% seen once. The sequencing input was T cells isolated from PBMCs. These receptors were obtained from a human donor in good health. Each CDR3 is given with its conserved first and last residue. The D gene is left open where the match is weak. Size tells how often a clone was seen (once, few, many) or the class of an expanded clone, and some rows leave it out.

d_gene,j_gene,v_gene,abundance,CDR3aa,CDR3nt
NA,TRBJ2-7,TRBV6-5,NA,CASSHRVDIPEQYF,TGTGCCAGCAGTCACAGGGTGGACATTCCCGAGCAGTACTTC
NA,TRBJ1-6,TRBV4-1,NA,CASSQDRGFDNSPLHF,TGCGCCAGCAGCCAAGACAGGGGATTCGATAATTCACCCCTCCACTTT
NA,TRBJ1-5,TRBV15,NA,CATSRDSIQSHQPQHF,TGTGCCACCAGCAGAGATAGTATACAGTCACATCAGCCCCAGCATTTT
NA,TRBJ2-3,TRBV2,NA,CASKGDTHTDTQYF,TGTGCCAGCAAAGGGGACACCCACACAGATACGCAGTATTTT
NA,TRBJ2-2,TRBV15,NA,CATSRDRGSTGELFF,TGTGCCACCAGCAGAGATAGGGGATCCACCGGGGAGCTGTTTTTT
NA,TRBJ2-3,TRBV19,NA,CASRPVAESTDTQYF,TGTGCCAGTAGACCAGTAGCGGAAAGCACAGATACGCAGTATTTT
NA,TRBJ1-1,TRBV18,NA,CASSPTGNTEAFF,TGTGCCAGCTCGCCGACAGGGAACACTGAAGCTTTCTTT
TRBD1,TRBJ1-2,TRBV19,NA,CASRHDRGGYTF,TGTGCCAGTAGACACGACAGGGGCGGCTACACCTTC
NA,TRBJ2-7,TRBV9,NA,CASSVGQFAYEQYF,TGTGCCAGCAGCGTAGGACAGTTCGCCTACGAGCAGTACTTC
TRBD2,TRBJ2-1,TRBV11-3,NA,CASNPGGYREQFF,TGTGCCAGCAACCCGGGGGGGTACCGTGAGCAGTTCTTC
TRBD1,TRBJ1-3,TRBV7-2,NA,CASSLGQGVLRDTIYF,TGTGCCAGCAGCTTAGGGCAGGGGGTTCTAAGGGACACCATATATTTT
NA,TRBJ1-5,TRBV4-1,NA,CASSQDGTIRTYQPQHF,TGCGCCAGCAGCCAAGATGGTACAATCCGGACTTATCAGCCCCAGCATTTT
TRBD2,TRBJ2-7,TRBV7-9,NA,CASSPSGRRAEQYF,TGTGCCAGCAGCCCTAGCGGGAGGAGGGCCGAGCAGTACTTC
TRBD2,TRBJ2-1,TRBV4-1,NA,CASSQDGVSGLISSYNEQFF,TGCGCCAGCAGCCAAGATGGGGTTAGCGGGTTGATCAGCTCCTACAATGAGCAGTTCTTC
NA,TRBJ2-7,TRBV11-2,NA,CASSLAWGEPYEQYF,TGTGCCAGCAGCTTAGCATGGGGGGAACCTTACGAGCAGTACTTC
TRBD2,TRBJ2-7,TRBV28,NA,CASSLSLAGSGEQYF,TGTGCCAGCAGTTTATCGCTAGCGGGATCGGGCGAGCAGTACTTC
NA,TRBJ1-4,TRBV4-2,once,CASSQDGAVNEKLFF,TGTGCCAGCAGCCAAGATGGGGCAGTTAATGAAAAACTGTTTTTT
NA,TRBJ1-2,TRBV5-1,once,CASSLILTGGYGYTF,TGCGCCAGCAGCCTGATTTTAACGGGGGGGTATGGCTACACCTTC
NA,TRBJ1-4,TRBV30,NA,CAWTKTNEKLFF,TGTGCCTGGACAAAAACTAATGAAAAACTGTTTTTT
TRBD1,TRBJ2-1,TRBV2,NA,CAIPGTGYNEQFF,TGTGCCATCCCCGGGACAGGGTACAATGAGCAGTTCTTC